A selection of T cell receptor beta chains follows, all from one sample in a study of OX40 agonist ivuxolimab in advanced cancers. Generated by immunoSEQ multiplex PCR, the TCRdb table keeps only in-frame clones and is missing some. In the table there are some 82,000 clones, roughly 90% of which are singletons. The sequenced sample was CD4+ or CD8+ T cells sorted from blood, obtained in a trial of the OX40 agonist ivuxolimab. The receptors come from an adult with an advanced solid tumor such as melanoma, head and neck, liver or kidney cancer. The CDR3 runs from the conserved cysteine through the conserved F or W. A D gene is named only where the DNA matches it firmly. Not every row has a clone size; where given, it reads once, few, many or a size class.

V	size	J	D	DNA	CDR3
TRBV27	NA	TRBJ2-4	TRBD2	TGTGCCAGCAGGGGACTAGCGGGAGGCCTAGCCAAAAACATTCAGTACTTC	CASRGLAGGLAKNIQYF
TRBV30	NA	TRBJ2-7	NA	TGTGCCTGGAATACAGGAGTCTCCTACGAGCAGTACTTC	CAWNTGVSYEQYF
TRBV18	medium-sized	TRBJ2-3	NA	TGTGCCAGCTCACTGACACTCAGAACGGGAGCGGTCACAGATACGCAGTATTTT	CASSLTLRTGAVTDTQYF
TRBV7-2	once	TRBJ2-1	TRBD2	TGTGCCAGCAGCTCCCGGAGAGTAGCGGGAGCGGTTGAGCAGTTCTTC	CASSSRRVAGAVEQFF
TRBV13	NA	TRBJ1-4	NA	TGTGCCAGCACCGACCGGGTAGATGAAAAACTGTTTTTT	CASTDRVDEKLFF
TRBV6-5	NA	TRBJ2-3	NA	TGTGCCAGCAGGAAGGAGGGGGGCACAGATACGCAGTATTTT	CASRKEGGTDTQYF
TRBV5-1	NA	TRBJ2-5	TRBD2	TGCGCCAGCAGCGCTTTCTCGGGACTAGCGGGAGAGACCCAGTACTTC	CASSAFSGLAGETQYF
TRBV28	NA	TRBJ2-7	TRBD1	TGTGCCAGCAGCCTGGGGGGACAGGGGGAATACGAGCAGTACTTC	CASSLGGQGEYEQYF
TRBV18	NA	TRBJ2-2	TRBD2	TGTGCCAGCTCACCGGGACTAGCGGGAGTCACCGGGGAGCTGTTTTTT	CASSPGLAGVTGELFF
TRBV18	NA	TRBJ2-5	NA	TGTGCCAGCTCACCACCGGGACGCGTGGAAGAGACCCAGTACTTC	CASSPPGRVEETQYF
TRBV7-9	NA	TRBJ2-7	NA	TGTGCCAGCAGCTTAGAGGCTGCAGGGCAGTACTTC	CASSLEAAGQYF
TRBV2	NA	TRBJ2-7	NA	TGTGCCAGCAGTGTAATAGCCTACGAGCAGTACTTC	CASSVIAYEQYF
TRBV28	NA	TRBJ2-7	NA	TGTGCCAGCAGGCCACAGGGCCGTGTTGCCGAGCAGTACTTC	CASRPQGRVAEQYF
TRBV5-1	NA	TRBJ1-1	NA	TGCGCCAGCAGCTTGTTCCCAGGGCCCACTGAAGCTTTCTTT	CASSLFPGPTEAFF
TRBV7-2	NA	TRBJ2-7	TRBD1	TGTGCCAGCAGCAAGGGACAGGATCGGCGCGAGCAGTACTTC	CASSKGQDRREQYF
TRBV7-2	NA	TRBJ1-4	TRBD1	TGTGCCAGCAGCTCAACAGGGGTTAATGAAAAACTGTTTTTT	CASSSTGVNEKLFF